Given below is one T cell receptor (beta chain) in context. This record belongs to a study of cytomegalovirus exposure and HLA in healthy donors. V was trimmed by 0 bases and J by 4 bases, leaving 10 bases between them. Germline lookup yields CDR1 MRHNA and CDR2 SNTAGT. This CDR3 is 15 amino acids long. A multiplex PCR was run with 60 Vbeta primers and 13 Jbeta primers. TCRdb's table, derived via immunoSEQ multiplex PCR, lists solely in-frame clones and lacks some. Of about 120,000 clones in the sample, 80% were seen once. Sequenced: PBMCs. The chain employs TRBV6-4 and TRBJ2-1; D gene ambiguous. This receptor was obtained from a man younger than 40 in good health and CMV-seronegative. In nucleotides, the CDR3 is TGTGCCAGCAGTGACTCGGCTAGTCCGTACAATGAGCAGTTCTTC. Residues: CASSDSASPYNEQFF.